The rows below give T cell receptor beta chains drawn from one sample of a study of vaccination and CD4 T cells after COVID-19. Via MiXCR, TCRdb re-called the PCR reads, giving one row per CDR3 protein. The data hold around 9,000 distinct CDR3 sequences, with 30% to 40% observed a single time. No antigens are known for them. Material: CD4+ T cells from blood, cultured in vitro. The receptor set was obtained from a human donor in good health. Both conserved end residues are part of each CDR3. Each record gives: J gene, clone size, D gene, V gene, CDR3 DNA, CDR3 protein. The D gene is left open where the match is weak. Not every row has a clone size; where given, it reads once, few, many or a size class.

TRBJ2-1 . TRBD1 TRBV19 TGTGCCAGTAGTTTCGACAGGGAAAGCTACAATGAGCAGTTCTTC CASSFDRESYNEQFF
TRBJ1-2 few . TRBV20-1 TGCAGTGCTAGAAGGGCGAACTATGGCTACACCTTC CSARRANYGYTF
TRBJ1-2 . . TRBV4-2 TGTGCCAGCAGCACCTCGATGGGGGGCTACACCTTC CASSTSMGGYTF
TRBJ1-2 few . TRBV7-3 TGTGCCAGCAGCTTCGGGGGAAATTATGGCTACACCTTC CASSFGGNYGYTF
TRBJ1-3 . . TRBV24-1 TGTGCCACCAGTGGGACAGACAGGAGCTCTGGAAACACCATATATTTT CATSGTDRSSGNTIYF
TRBJ1-1 . TRBD1 TRBV20-1 TGCAGTGCTGGCCCCCGGACAGGGTGGGAGGGTGAAGCTTTCTTT CSAGPRTGWEGEAFF
TRBJ1-2 . . TRBV6-1 TGTGCCAGCAGTGCCATGGGGGCGAAAGATGGCTACACCTTC CASSAMGAKDGYTF
TRBJ2-2 once . TRBV11-3 TGTGCCAGCAGCTTAGGGTCGGAGGCAGGCAACACCGGGGAGCTGTTTTTT CASSLGSEAGNTGELFF
TRBJ1-6 few . TRBV21-1 TGTGCCAGCAGCAATGAGGGTCGGGGGCATTCACCCCTCCACTTT CASSNEGRGHSPLHF
TRBJ2-1 . . TRBV27 TGTGCCAGCAGGTCCTACAATGAGCAGTTCTTC CASRSYNEQFF
TRBJ1-3 . TRBD1 TRBV7-9 TGTGCCAGCAGCTCTGCTTACAGGGGTGGAAACACCATATATTTT CASSSAYRGGNTIYF
TRBJ2-1 . TRBD2 TRBV5-6 TGTGCCAGCAGCTTGGTGCGGGGGTGGGAGTTCTTC CASSLVRGWEFF
TRBJ1-6 medium-sized . TRBV27 TGTGCCAGCAGTTTATGGTGGCAGGGAGGCTCACCCCTCCACTTT CASSLWWQGGSPLHF
TRBJ2-3 . . TRBV6-1 TGTGCCAGCAAAGGGAGGAGCACAGATACGCAGTATTTT CASKGRSTDTQYF
TRBJ1-2 few . TRBV20-1 TGCAGTGCTAGGCACGGGGGGGATGGCTACACCTTC CSARHGGDGYTF
TRBJ1-1 . . TRBV20-1 TGCAGTGCTAGAGATGGGGACCGCCCTTATGAAGCTTTCTTT CSARDGDRPYEAFF
TRBJ1-5 . . TRBV12-3/TRBV12-4 TGTGCCAGCAGTTTATTCGATCAGCCCCAGCATTTT CASSLFDQPQHF
TRBJ1-6 few . TRBV27 TGTGCCAGCAGTCTCTTTGGGCTACAGGGCCCTTATAATTCACCCCTCCACTTT CASSLFGLQGPYNSPLHF
TRBJ1-2 . . TRBV7-9 TGTGCCAGCAGCTTATCGGGGTTTGGCTACACCTTC CASSLSGFGYTF
TRBJ1-2 . TRBD1 TRBV5-1 TGCGCCAGCAGCTTGGGAACAGGGGACTATGGCTACACCTTC CASSLGTGDYGYTF
TRBJ1-2 . TRBD1 TRBV19 TGTGCCAGTACCGGAACGTGGGACAGTCAGGGCTACACCTTC CASTGTWDSQGYTF
TRBJ2-5 few TRBD2 TRBV2 TGTGCCAGCAGTCATCAGACTAGCGCCCAAGAGACCCAGTACTTC CASSHQTSAQETQYF
TRBJ1-5 medium-sized . TRBV15 TGTGCCACCAGCAGAGATAATCAGCCCCAGCATTTT CATSRDNQPQHF
TRBJ1-5 . . TRBV30 TGTGCCTGGAGCGTGGGACAGCCCCAGCATTTT CAWSVGQPQHF
TRBJ2-7 . . TRBV30 TGTGCCTGGAGTGTCCTCGAGCAGTACTTC CAWSVLEQYF
TRBJ1-5 few . TRBV10-3 TGTGCCATACGCGCGGGGAATCAGCCCCAGCATTTT CAIRAGNQPQHF
TRBJ2-5 . . TRBV12-3/TRBV12-4 TGTGCCAGCAGTTTTTCCCGCCAAGAGACCCAGTACTTC CASSFSRQETQYF
TRBJ1-1 few . TRBV20-1 TGCAGTGCTAGATACCCGGATTTGAACACTGAAGCTTTCTTT CSARYPDLNTEAFF
TRBJ1-1 few TRBD1 TRBV6-5 TGTGCCAGCAGTTCCCCGGGACAGATGAACACTGAAGCTTTCTTT CASSSPGQMNTEAFF
TRBJ1-3 . . TRBV6-1 TGTGCCAGCAGTGAGGACAGCTCTGGAAACACCATATATTTT CASSEDSSGNTIYF
TRBJ1-1 . . TRBV19 TGTGCCAGTAGTACTACAGGGAACACTGAAGCTTTCTTT CASSTTGNTEAFF
TRBJ2-5 few . TRBV20-1 TGCAGTGCTAACCTAGGAGAGACCCAGTACTTC CSANLGETQYF
TRBJ1-2 few . TRBV19 TGTGCCAGTAGTATGACAGACTATGGCTACACCTTC CASSMTDYGYTF
TRBJ2-7 . . TRBV19 TGTGCCAGTAGCGTCGGGGCCGCAGCCTACGAGCAGTACTTC CASSVGAAAYEQYF
TRBJ2-7 . . TRBV6-5 TGTGCCAGCAGTTATTATAAGTGGTACGAGCAGTACTTC CASSYYKWYEQYF
TRBJ2-3 . . TRBV6-1 TGTGCCAGCAGAATACAGGTTAGCACAGATACGCAGTATTTT CASRIQVSTDTQYF
TRBJ2-5 . TRBD1 TRBV5-1 TGCGCCAGCAGCCCCGACAGGGGGCGGAGGGAGACCCAGTACTTC CASSPDRGRRETQYF
TRBJ1-6 few TRBD1 TRBV5-4 TGTGCCACCTGGCAGGGGGGCGATTCACCCCTCCACTTT CATWQGGDSPLHF
TRBJ1-5 few . TRBV6-1 TGTGCCAGCAGATCCGAGAGGAGTCAGCCCCAGCATTTT CASRSERSQPQHF
TRBJ2-2 . TRBD2 TRBV6-1 TGTGCCAGCAGTGAAGGAGCGGGGGACACCGGGGAGCTGTTTTTT CASSEGAGDTGELFF
TRBJ1-6 few . TRBV2 TGTGCCAGCAGCCCAGGGTATTATAATTCACCCCTCCACTTT CASSPGYYNSPLHF
TRBJ2-7 once . TRBV7-2 TGTGCCAGCAGCGGAAAGGGACGGGACGTGCAGTACTTC CASSGKGRDVQYF
TRBJ1-2 few . TRBV7-9 TGTGCCAGCAGCCCGACGACCGGGACGGTCTATGGCTACACCTTC CASSPTTGTVYGYTF
TRBJ1-2 . . TRBV20-1 TGCAGTGCTAGAGATCCAAGGACAAGGGGTATGGACTATGGCTACACCTTC CSARDPRTRGMDYGYTF
TRBJ2-1 few TRBD2 TRBV10-3 TGTGCCATCAGTGAGTCAACTAGCGGGGACAATGAGCAGTTCTTC CAISESTSGDNEQFF
TRBJ1-5 few . TRBV6-1 TGTGCCAGCAGTCAGGCGACCGATGGTCTTCAGCCCCAGCATTTT CASSQATDGLQPQHF
TRBJ1-2 few . TRBV20-1 TGCAGTGCCGTGAATGGCTACACCTTC CSAVNGYTF
TRBJ1-2 once . TRBV6-1 TGTGCCAGCAGCACTGGTCACGGAGGCGCCGGTGGCTACACCTTC CASSTGHGGAGGYTF
TRBJ1-1 . TRBD1 TRBV9 TGTGCCAGCAGCGTCGGACAGGGCACTGAAGCTTTCTTT CASSVGQGTEAFF
TRBJ2-5 few . TRBV19 TGTGCCAGTAGTCTTCGACCAGGGTATGGAGAGACCCAGTACTTC CASSLRPGYGETQYF
TRBJ2-1 few . TRBV7-9 TGTGCCAGCAGCTTTTCCAGACCAGATTACAATGAGCAGTTCTTC CASSFSRPDYNEQFF
TRBJ1-1 . . TRBV5-4 TGTGCCAGCAGCTTGGATCGGGGAACAGCTTTCTTT CASSLDRGTAFF
TRBJ1-4 once . TRBV2 TGTGCCAGCAGTGAAGGAAAGGGTTGGTGGGGAAAACTGTTTTTT CASSEGKGWWGKLFF
TRBJ2-1 . TRBD2 TRBV7-3 TGTGCCAGCAGCTTAGGCCGGGGACTAGCTTCGAATGAGCAGTTCTTC CASSLGRGLASNEQFF
TRBJ2-5 few TRBD2 TRBV10-2 TGCGCCAGCAGTGCCTGGGAAGCGGGGGTCCAAGAGACCCAGTACTTC CASSAWEAGVQETQYF
TRBJ1-2 . TRBD1 TRBV4-1 TGCGCCAGCAGCCATGGGACAGGGGGGTATGGCTACACCTTC CASSHGTGGYGYTF
TRBJ1-5 once . TRBV10-3 TGTGCCATCAGTGAGCCAGATCAGCCCCAGCATTTT CAISEPDQPQHF
TRBJ1-2 . . TRBV6-1 TGTGCCACCGAGGGGCCCAACTATGGCTACACCTTC CATEGPNYGYTF